Listed below are T cell receptor beta chains from one sample, sequenced in a study of blood T cell repertoires in COVID-19. Measured with immunoSEQ multiplex PCR; TCRdb has only the in-frame clones, and not every one. Here the sample spans about 480,000 clones, about 88% being singletons. Source material: peripheral blood. The origin of the receptors is a woman aged 45-60 years with COVID-19, enrolled during active disease. Both conserved end residues are trimmed from each CDR3. The order of the fields is J gene, D gene, V gene, CDR3 protein. A D gene is named only where the DNA matches it firmly.

j_call: TRBJ1-1; d_call: TRBD1; v_call: TRBV6-5; cdr3_aa: ASLWTGGNTEAF
j_call: TRBJ2-7; d_call: TRBD2; v_call: TRBV19; cdr3_aa: ASSLQLAGSYEQY
j_call: TRBJ1-5; d_call: -; v_call: TRBV2; cdr3_aa: ASSVESGRNQPQH
j_call: TRBJ2-3; d_call: TRBD1; v_call: TRBV3-1/TRBV3-2; cdr3_aa: ASSPRTGLTDTQY
j_call: TRBJ1-1; d_call: -; v_call: TRBV4-1; cdr3_aa: ASSPRDTQNTEAF
j_call: TRBJ1-4; d_call: TRBD1; v_call: TRBV18; cdr3_aa: ASSPRTGRGEKLF
j_call: TRBJ1-5; d_call: -; v_call: TRBV19; cdr3_aa: ASSTQGDQPQH
j_call: TRBJ1-2; d_call: -; v_call: TRBV6-4; cdr3_aa: ASRGGLNYGYT
j_call: TRBJ1-4; d_call: TRBD1; v_call: TRBV19; cdr3_aa: ASSNYPGTGVDEKLF
j_call: TRBJ2-1; d_call: -; v_call: TRBV6-5; cdr3_aa: ASSYSSDNEQF
j_call: TRBJ1-2; d_call: -; v_call: TRBV5-5; cdr3_aa: ASSDLMGADGYT
j_call: TRBJ1-1; d_call: -; v_call: TRBV30; cdr3_aa: AWSVLGGTEAF
j_call: TRBJ1-5; d_call: -; v_call: TRBV5-4; cdr3_aa: ASSLGPSNQPQH
j_call: TRBJ2-7; d_call: -; v_call: TRBV3-1/TRBV3-2; cdr3_aa: ASSQGRRYEQY
j_call: TRBJ1-2; d_call: -; v_call: TRBV19; cdr3_aa: ASSMRGSGSDGYT
j_call: TRBJ2-2; d_call: -; v_call: TRBV6-5; cdr3_aa: ASSFDRRHTGELF
j_call: TRBJ1-1; d_call: -; v_call: TRBV4-2; cdr3_aa: ASSQVGTPTYTEAF
j_call: TRBJ1-1; d_call: TRBD1; v_call: TRBV5-1; cdr3_aa: ASSFRQGKDTEAF
j_call: TRBJ1-2; d_call: TRBD1; v_call: TRBV2; cdr3_aa: ASRLLTGDGYT
j_call: TRBJ2-7; d_call: -; v_call: TRBV7-9; cdr3_aa: ASSLAGSLSEQY
j_call: TRBJ1-2; d_call: TRBD1; v_call: TRBV27; cdr3_aa: ASSLGQTYGYT
j_call: TRBJ2-1; d_call: TRBD2; v_call: TRBV9; cdr3_aa: ASSGLTSGVDEQF
j_call: TRBJ2-3; d_call: TRBD2; v_call: TRBV30; cdr3_aa: AWSALLAGGRYTQY
j_call: TRBJ2-1; d_call: TRBD1; v_call: TRBV5-4; cdr3_aa: ASSLSGQAYNEQF
j_call: TRBJ1-2; d_call: TRBD1; v_call: TRBV2; cdr3_aa: VRQGGIYGYT
j_call: TRBJ1-1; d_call: TRBD1; v_call: TRBV2; cdr3_aa: ASISFGGRQGRSNTEAF
j_call: TRBJ2-7; d_call: -; v_call: TRBV18; cdr3_aa: ASAAQQLFYEQY
j_call: TRBJ2-2; d_call: -; v_call: TRBV6-5; cdr3_aa: ASTVRTATGELF
j_call: TRBJ2-3; d_call: -; v_call: TRBV6-5; cdr3_aa: ASSRGDSTDTQY
j_call: TRBJ2-6; d_call: TRBD1; v_call: TRBV7-9; cdr3_aa: ASSLRGQIAHSGANVLT
j_call: TRBJ2-1; d_call: TRBD1; v_call: TRBV5-6; cdr3_aa: ASSYGTGGEQF